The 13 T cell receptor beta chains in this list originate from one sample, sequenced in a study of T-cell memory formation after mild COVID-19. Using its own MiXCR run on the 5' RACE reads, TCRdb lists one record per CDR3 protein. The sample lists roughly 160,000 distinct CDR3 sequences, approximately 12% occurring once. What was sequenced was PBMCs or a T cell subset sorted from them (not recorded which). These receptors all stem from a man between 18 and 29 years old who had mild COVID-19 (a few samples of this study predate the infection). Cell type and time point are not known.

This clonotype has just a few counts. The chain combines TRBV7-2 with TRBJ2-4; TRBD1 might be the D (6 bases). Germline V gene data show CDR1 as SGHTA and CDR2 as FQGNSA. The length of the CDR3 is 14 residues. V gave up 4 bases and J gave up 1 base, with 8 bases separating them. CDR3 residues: CASSSTGAKNIQYF. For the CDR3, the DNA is TGTGCCAGCAGCTCCACAGGGGCCAAAAACATTCAGTACTTC.

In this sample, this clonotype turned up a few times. The CDR3 sequence is CASSPPGGARADTQYF. The CDR3 DNA sequence: TGTGCCAGCTCACCACCGGGGGGCGCGCGGGCAGATACGCAGTATTTT. This rearrangement joins TRBV18 to TRBJ2-3, with D perhaps being TRBD1 or TRBD2 (6 bases each). The germline V gene has CDR1 KGHSH and CDR2 LQKENI. This CDR3 spans 16 amino acids. Trimming pared 0 bases from V and 4 bases from J, leaving 14 bases between.

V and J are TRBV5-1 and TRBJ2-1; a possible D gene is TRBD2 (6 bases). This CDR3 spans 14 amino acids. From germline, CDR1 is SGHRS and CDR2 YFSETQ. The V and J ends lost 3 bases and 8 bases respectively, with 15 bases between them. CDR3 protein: CASSSGRGYDEQFF. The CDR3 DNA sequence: TGCGCCAGCAGCTCCGGTCGGGGGTACGATGAGCAGTTCTTC.

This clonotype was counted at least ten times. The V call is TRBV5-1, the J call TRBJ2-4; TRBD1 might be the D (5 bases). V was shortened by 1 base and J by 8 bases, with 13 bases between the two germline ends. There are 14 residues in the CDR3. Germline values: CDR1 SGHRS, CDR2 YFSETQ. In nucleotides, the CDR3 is TGCGCCAGCAGCTTGTCCCTAGGGGTGGACATTCAGTACTTC. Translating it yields CASSLSLGVDIQYF.

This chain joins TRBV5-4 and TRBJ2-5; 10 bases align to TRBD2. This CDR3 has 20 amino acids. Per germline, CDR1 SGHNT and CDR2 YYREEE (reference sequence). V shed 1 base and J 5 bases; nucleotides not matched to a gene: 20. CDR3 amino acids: CASSLLASGGTLGVRETQYF. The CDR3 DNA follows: TGTGCCAGCAGCTTGCTCGCTAGCGGGGGCACCCTAGGGGTCAGGGAGACCCAGTACTTC.

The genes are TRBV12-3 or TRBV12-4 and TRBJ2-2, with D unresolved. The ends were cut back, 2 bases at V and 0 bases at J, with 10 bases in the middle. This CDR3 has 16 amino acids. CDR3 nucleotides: TGTGCCAGCAGTTTAAGAGGCAGCCCGAACACCGGGGAGCTGTTTTTT. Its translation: CASSLRGSPNTGELFF.

The CDR3: CATRRQTGMNTEAFF. CDR3 bases: TGTGCGACAAGGAGACAGACCGGCATGAACACTGAAGCTTTCTTT. The rearrangement uses TRBV19 and TRBJ1-1, with a possible D match to TRBD1 (5 bases). CDR3 length: 15 amino acids. Germline V gene sequence: CDR1 LNHDA, CDR2 SQIVND (reference sequence). The full variable domain, in which reference TRBV19 and TRBJ1-1 provide the parts outside the CDR3, is DGGITQSPKYLFRKEGQNVTLSCEQNLNHDAMYWYRQDPGQGLRLIYYSQIVNDFQKGDIAEGYSVSREKKESFPLTVTSAQKNPTAFYLCATRRQTGMNTEAFFGQGTRLTVV.

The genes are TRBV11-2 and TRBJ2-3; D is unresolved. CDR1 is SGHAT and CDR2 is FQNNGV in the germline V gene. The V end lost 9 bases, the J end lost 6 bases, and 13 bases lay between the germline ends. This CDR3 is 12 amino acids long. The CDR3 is CASCKNEDTQYF. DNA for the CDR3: TGTGCCAGTTGTAAGAACGAGGATACGCAGTATTTT.

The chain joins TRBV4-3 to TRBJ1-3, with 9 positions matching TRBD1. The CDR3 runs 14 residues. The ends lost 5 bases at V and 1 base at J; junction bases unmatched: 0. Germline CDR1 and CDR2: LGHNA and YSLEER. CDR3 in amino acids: CASSGQGSGNTIYF. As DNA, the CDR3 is TGCGCCAGCAGCGGACAGGGGTCTGGAAACACCATATATTTT.

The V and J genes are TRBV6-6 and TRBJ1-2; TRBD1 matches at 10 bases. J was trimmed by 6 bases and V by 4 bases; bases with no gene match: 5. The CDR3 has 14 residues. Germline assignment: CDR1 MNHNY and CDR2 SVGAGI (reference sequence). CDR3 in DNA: TGTGCCAGCAGTTCCCCGACAGGGGGCAATGGCTACACCTTC. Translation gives CASSSPTGGNGYTF.

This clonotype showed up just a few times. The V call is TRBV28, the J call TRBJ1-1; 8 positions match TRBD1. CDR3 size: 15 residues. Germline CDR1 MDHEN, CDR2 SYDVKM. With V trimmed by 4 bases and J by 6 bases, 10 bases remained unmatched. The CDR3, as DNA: TGTGCCAGCAGTTCCGCAGGGGGCGGGGAGGCTGAAGCTTTCTTT. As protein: CASSSAGGGEAEAFF.

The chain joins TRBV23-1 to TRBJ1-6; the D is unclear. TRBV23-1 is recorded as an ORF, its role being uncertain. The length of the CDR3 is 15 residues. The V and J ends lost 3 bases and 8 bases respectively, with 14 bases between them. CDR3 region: CASSHAGVGYSPLHF. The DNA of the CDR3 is TGCGCCAGCAGTCATGCCGGGGTCGGATATTCACCCCTCCACTTT.

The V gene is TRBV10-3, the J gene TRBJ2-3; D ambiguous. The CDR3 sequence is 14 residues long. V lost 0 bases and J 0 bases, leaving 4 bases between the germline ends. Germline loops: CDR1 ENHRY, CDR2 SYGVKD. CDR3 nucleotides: TGTGCCATCAGTGAGTCACGTAGCACAGATACGCAGTATTTT. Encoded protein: CAISESRSTDTQYF.